The present TCR beta chain was sequenced within a study of blood T cell repertoires in COVID-19. Background on the study: Nucleic acid was either cDNA or gDNA, and it came from T cells, B-cell-depleted T cells, or PBMCs.

The germline gives CDR1 SGHRS, CDR2 YFSETQ. CDR3 size: 17 residues. Trimming at V came to 0 bases and at J to 7 bases, leaving 12 bases not matched to a gene. The authors' processing: Using reference gene primer amplification, nucleated cell counts were estimated. Repertoires were generated with immunoSEQ multiplex PCR, while TCRdb's copy carries only in-frame clones and drops some. V and J calls and clone size come straight from that table; D and trimming were deduced from the DNA. This table has roughly 300,000 clones, 70% to 85% appearing once. Seattle participants joined during active infection and were tracked over time.

V and J are TRBV5-1 and TRBJ2-2; 7 positions agree with TRBD1. Sequencing was done on a sample of peripheral blood. The clonotype was recovered from a human donor with COVID-19, enrolled during active disease. The donor label of this sample is uncertain. The CDR3: CASSLAGQGDGGGELFF. CDR3 nucleotides: TGCGCCAGCAGCTTGGCGGGTCAGGGGGACGGAGGCGGGGAGCTGTTTTTT.